The T cell receptor (beta chain) under discussion was sequenced for a study of T cell clonotyping in hematopoietic cell transplantation. Study details: Pretransplant recipient samples were taken after cytoreduction.

A remark on this clone: Its cognate antigen is unknown.

Overall study results and limits: Cells were unsorted, so CD4 and CD8 contributions were not separated. Few recipient clonotypes overlapped donors; over 95% were de novo at given depth. After transplant, recipient diversity fell while pathologically expanded clonotypes grew through day 180.

Specified time point: recipient sample about 28 days before transplant, after cytoreduction. Trimming shortened V by 1 base and J by 1 base, and 10 bases separated the two germline ends. Looked up from germline, CDR1 is SEHNR and CDR2 is FQNEAQ (reference sequence). The CDR3 length is 15 residues. Produced via immunoSEQ multiplex PCR; TCRdb's table is partial and in-frame only. Among some 50,000 clones, roughly 80% were seen once, and the ten largest hold about 5.4%. This specimen was peripheral blood mononuclear cells, taken before stem cell transplant. The sequence derives from a man aged 60-69 years with myelodysplastic syndrome. Some clones in this sample may be carry-over from other donors' samples. The chain links TRBV7-9 to TRBJ1-2; D is possibly TRBD1 (6 bases). CDR3 coding DNA: TGTGCCAGCAGCTTAGGGACAGTCCTTAACTATGGCTACACCTTC. Its protein is CASSLGTVLNYGYTF.